This T cell receptor beta chain stems from a study of blood T cell repertoires in COVID-19. Libraries were prepared by immunoSEQ multiplex PCR; TCRdb keeps only in-frame clonotypes and omits some of them. The sample yields some 200,000 clones, approximately 90% seen once. Per germline, CDR1 SNHLY and CDR2 FYNNEI. Trimming at V came to 5 bases and at J to 0 bases, leaving 11 bases not matched to a gene. This CDR3 comprises 18 residues. The V and J genes are TRBV2 and TRBJ2-3; 10 bases align to TRBD2. The sample taken for sequencing was PBMCs or T cells enriched from blood (not recorded which). The receptor comes from a woman younger than 30 in a cohort exposed to, infected with or recovered from COVID-19 (not recorded which). CDR3 coding DNA: TGTGCCAGCAGTACCTTAGGGACTAGCGCGATGAGCACAGATACGCAGTATTTT. This sequence encodes CASSTLGTSAMSTDTQYF.